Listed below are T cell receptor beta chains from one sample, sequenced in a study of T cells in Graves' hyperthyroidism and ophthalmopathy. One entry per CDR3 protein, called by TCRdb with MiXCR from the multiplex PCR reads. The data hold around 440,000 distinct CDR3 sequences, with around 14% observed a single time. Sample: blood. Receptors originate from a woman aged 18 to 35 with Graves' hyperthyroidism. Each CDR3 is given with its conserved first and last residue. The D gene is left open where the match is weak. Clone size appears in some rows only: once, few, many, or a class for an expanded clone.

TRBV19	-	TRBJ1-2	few	CASSIGGANYGYTF	TGTGCCAGTAGTATTGGCGGGGCGAACTATGGCTACACCTTC
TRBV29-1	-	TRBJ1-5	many	CSVAQGPNQPQHF	TGCAGCGTTGCACAGGGCCCGAATCAGCCCCAGCATTTT
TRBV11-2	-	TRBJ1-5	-	CASSRLGRNQPQHF	TGTGCCAGCAGCCGACTAGGCAGAAATCAGCCCCAGCATTTT
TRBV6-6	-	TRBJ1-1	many	CASSYSFMAQGLTEAFF	TGTGCCAGCAGTTACTCCTTTATGGCCCAGGGATTGACTGAAGCTTTCTTT
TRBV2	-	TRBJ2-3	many	CASSPGNEGGDTQYF	TGTGCCAGCAGTCCCGGGAATGAGGGCGGTGATACGCAGTATTTT
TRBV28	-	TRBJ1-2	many	CASSPGGGSYGYTF	TGTGCCAGCAGCCCCGGCGGGGGAAGCTATGGCTACACCTTC
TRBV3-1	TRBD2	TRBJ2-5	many	CASSPTSGKETQYF	TGTGCCAGCAGCCCGACTAGCGGAAAAGAGACCCAGTACTTC
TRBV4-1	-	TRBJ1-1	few	CASSQAASRAFF	TGCGCCAGCAGCCAAGCGGCTAGCAGAGCTTTCTTT
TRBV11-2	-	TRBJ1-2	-	CASSWTVSNYGYTF	TGTGCCAGCAGCTGGACAGTGTCTAACTATGGCTACACCTTC
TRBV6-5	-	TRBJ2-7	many	CASSYRDTASYEQYF	TGTGCCAGCAGTTACCGGGACACCGCCTCCTACGAGCAGTACTTC
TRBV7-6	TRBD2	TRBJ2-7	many	CASSFSASGSSYEQYF	TGTGCCAGCAGCTTCTCCGCTAGCGGATCATCCTACGAGCAGTACTTC
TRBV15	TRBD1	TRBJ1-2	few	CATSRDRAYGYTF	TGTGCCACCAGCAGGGACAGGGCTTATGGCTACACCTTC
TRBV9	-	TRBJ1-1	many	CASSQPGTEAFF	TGTGCCAGCAGCCAACCCGGGACTGAAGCTTTCTTT
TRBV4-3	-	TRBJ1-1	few	CASSQDAWNTEAFF	TGCGCCAGCAGCCAAGATGCCTGGAACACTGAAGCTTTCTTT
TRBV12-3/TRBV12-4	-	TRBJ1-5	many	CASSSSSMGRPQHF	TGTGCCAGCAGCTCGAGTTCGATGGGGAGGCCCCAGCATTTT
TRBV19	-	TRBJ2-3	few	CASSMGQASDTQYF	TGTGCCAGTAGTATGGGGCAGGCATCAGATACGCAGTATTTT
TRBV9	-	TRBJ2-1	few	CASSVAGTFYNEQFF	TGTGCCAGCAGCGTAGCCGGGACATTCTACAATGAGCAGTTCTTC
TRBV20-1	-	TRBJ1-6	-	CSARVGSLVDNSPLHF	TGCAGTGCTAGAGTGGGGTCCCTCGTCGATAATTCACCCCTCCACTTT
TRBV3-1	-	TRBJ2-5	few	CASSQDVTSWETQYF	TGTGCCAGCAGCCAAGATGTAACTAGCTGGGAGACCCAGTACTTC
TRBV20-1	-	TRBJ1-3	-	CSASRGRLTSGNTIYF	TGCAGTGCTAGCCGGGGACGTCTAACCTCTGGAAACACCATATATTTT
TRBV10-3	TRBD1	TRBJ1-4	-	CAISELGQGDEKLFF	TGTGCCATCAGTGAATTGGGACAGGGGGATGAAAAACTGTTTTTT
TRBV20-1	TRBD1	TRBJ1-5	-	CSAVRDRGSNQPQHF	TGCAGTGCAGTCCGGGACAGGGGAAGCAATCAGCCCCAGCATTTT
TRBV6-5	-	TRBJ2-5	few	CASSYGAGETQYF	TGTGCCAGCAGTTACGGGGCCGGAGAGACCCAGTACTTC
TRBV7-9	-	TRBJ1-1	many	CASSLDPGLNTEAFF	TGTGCCAGCAGCTTAGATCCGGGGCTTAACACTGAAGCTTTCTTT
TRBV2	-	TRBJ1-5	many	CASSLGPGSQPQHF	TGTGCCAGCAGTTTGGGCCCCGGGAGTCAGCCCCAGCATTTT